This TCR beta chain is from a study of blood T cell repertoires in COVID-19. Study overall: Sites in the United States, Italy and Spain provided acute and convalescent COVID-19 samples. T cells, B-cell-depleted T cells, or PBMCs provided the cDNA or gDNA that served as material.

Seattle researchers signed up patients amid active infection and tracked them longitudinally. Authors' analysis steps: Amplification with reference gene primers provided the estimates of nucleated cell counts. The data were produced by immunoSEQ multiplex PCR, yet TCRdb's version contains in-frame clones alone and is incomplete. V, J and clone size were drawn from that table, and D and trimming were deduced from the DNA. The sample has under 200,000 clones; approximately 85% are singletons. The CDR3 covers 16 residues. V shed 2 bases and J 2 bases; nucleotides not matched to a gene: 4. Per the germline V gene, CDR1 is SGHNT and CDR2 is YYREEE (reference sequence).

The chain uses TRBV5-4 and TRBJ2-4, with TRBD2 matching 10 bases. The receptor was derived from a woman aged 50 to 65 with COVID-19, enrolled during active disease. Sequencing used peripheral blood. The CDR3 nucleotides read TGTGCCAGCAGCTTTTCTAGCGGGGGCTCCAAAAACATTCAGTACTTC. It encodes CASSFSSGGSKNIQYF.